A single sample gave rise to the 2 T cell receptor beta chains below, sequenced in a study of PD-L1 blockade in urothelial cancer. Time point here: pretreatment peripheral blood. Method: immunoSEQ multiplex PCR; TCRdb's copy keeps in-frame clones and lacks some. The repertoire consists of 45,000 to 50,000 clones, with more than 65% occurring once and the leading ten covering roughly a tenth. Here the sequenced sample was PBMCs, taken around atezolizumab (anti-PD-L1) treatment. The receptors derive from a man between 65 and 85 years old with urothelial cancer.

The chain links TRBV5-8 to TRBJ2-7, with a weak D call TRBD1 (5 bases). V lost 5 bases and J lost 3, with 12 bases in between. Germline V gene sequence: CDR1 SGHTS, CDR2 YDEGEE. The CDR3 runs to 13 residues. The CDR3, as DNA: TGTGCCAGCAGTCGAAGACAGAACTACGAGCAGTACTTC. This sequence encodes CASSRRQNYEQYF.

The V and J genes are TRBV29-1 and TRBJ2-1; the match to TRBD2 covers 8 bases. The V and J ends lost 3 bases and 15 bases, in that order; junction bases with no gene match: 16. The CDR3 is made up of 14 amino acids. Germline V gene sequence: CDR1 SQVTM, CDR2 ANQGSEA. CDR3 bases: TGCAGCGTTGATGATGAGACTAGCGACCCAAGACGGTTCTTC. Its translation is CSVDDETSDPRRFF.